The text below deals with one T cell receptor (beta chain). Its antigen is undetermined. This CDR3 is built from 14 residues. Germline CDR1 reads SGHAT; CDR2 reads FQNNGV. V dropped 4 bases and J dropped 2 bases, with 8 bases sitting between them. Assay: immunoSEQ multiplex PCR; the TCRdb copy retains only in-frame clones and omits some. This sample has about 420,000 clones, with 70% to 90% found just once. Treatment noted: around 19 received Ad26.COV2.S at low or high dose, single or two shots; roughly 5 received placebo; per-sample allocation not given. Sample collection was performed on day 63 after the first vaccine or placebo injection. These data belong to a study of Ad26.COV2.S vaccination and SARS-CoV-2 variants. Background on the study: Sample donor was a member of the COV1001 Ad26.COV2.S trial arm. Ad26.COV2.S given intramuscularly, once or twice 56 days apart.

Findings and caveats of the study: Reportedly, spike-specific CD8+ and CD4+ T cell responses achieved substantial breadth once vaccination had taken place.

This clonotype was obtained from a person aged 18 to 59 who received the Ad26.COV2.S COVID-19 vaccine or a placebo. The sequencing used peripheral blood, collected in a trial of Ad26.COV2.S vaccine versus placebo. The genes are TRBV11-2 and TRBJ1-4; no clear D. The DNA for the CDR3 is TGTGCCAGCAGCTCGAGGATGACTAATGAAAAACTGTTTTTT. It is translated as CASSSRMTNEKLFF.